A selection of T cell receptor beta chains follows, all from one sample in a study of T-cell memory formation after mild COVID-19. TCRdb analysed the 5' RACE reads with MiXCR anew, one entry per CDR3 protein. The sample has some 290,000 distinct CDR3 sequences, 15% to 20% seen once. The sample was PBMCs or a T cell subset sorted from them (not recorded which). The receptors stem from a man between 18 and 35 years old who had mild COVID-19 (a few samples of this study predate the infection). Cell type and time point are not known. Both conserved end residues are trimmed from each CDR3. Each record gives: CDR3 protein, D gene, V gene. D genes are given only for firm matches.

SARDGRGTEAF - TRBV20-1
ASSYADTAEAF - TRBV6-5
ASSVDPQPNTEAF - TRBV9
ASSLKTGGEETQY - TRBV5-1
ASGKVRTDTQY - TRBV6-5
ASSTSHDVHGYT - TRBV21-1
SVEVRPADTQY - TRBV29-1
ASATNYNTEAF - TRBV5-1
ASSLGGIQPQH - TRBV12-3/TRBV12-4
ASSLTPGWGGTQY - TRBV6-5
ASGVGPERGGLDTQY TRBD2 TRBV5-1
ASSQAGATEAF - TRBV4-2
AISDWGTGQPQH TRBD1 TRBV10-3
ASSYSGNNQPQH - TRBV6-6
ASSTDWEETQY - TRBV5-5
SAPPSGATDTQY - TRBV20-1
SVIVSNTGELF - TRBV29-1
ASSFWTSAYTDTQY TRBD2 TRBV7-2
ASSYRTGGNSPLH TRBD1 TRBV6-2/TRBV6-3
ASSTGDNEKLF TRBD1 TRBV28
SVEDPGGTANTEAF - TRBV29-1
SATERGGYEQY TRBD2 TRBV20-1
ASSLRAGSDTQY - TRBV7-8
ASSQEARARTGELF - TRBV4-2
ASSLWGANEKLF - TRBV7-2
ASSSNSGTLGSPLH - TRBV27
ASSLAPTGDKEAF TRBD1 TRBV5-1
ASSLGTQGAGTGELF TRBD1 TRBV7-2
AWGQGMKAF TRBD1 TRBV30
SVGEGVAYEQY - TRBV29-1
SVEDQGRA - TRBV29-1
ATTNGGQGLAKNIQY - TRBV5-3
ASSLANRYTDTQY - TRBV11-2
ASSLNSATNTGELF - TRBV7-3
ASSQGGADKKNEAF - TRBV4-3
ASSPRQERLNSPLH - TRBV27
ASSLSGLAGNTQY TRBD2 TRBV7-9